These 25 T cell receptor beta chains came from one sample sequenced in a study of early T cells in non-severe SARS-CoV-2 infection. One entry per CDR3 protein, called by TCRdb with MiXCR from the 5' RACE reads. This table holds about 72,000 distinct CDR3 sequences, over 9.5% found once. Sequences were derived from whole blood, sampled at baseline. These receptors were taken from an adult who was a healthcare worker with PCR-confirmed SARS-CoV-2 infection or an uninfected control (not recorded which).

The sample holds many counts of this clonotype. This chain connects TRBV7-9 to TRBJ2-1, with D uncertain. Germline CDR1 is SEHNR and CDR2 is FQNEAQ (reference sequence). The V gene lost 7 bases and the J gene lost 4 bases, with 14 bases spanning the gap. The CDR3 sequence is 14 residues long. CDR3: CASKGRNSYNEQFF. The CDR3 DNA sequence: TGTGCCAGCAAGGGAAGGAACAGTTACAATGAGCAGTTCTTC.

There are a few counts of this clonotype. V and J are TRBV3-1 and TRBJ2-3; D is possibly TRBD2 (7 bases). The germline V and J ends were trimmed by 0 bases and 0 bases, with 16 bases remaining between them. The germline gives CDR1 LGHDT, CDR2 YNNKEL (reference sequence). This CDR3 has 18 residues. The CDR3 sequence is CASSQDRGGGLSTDTQYF. The CDR3 DNA reads TGTGCCAGCAGCCAAGATCGAGGCGGGGGCCTTAGCACAGATACGCAGTATTTT.

This clonotype was seen many times. The chain is built from TRBV6-1 and TRBJ2-7; weak D call: TRBD1 (5 bases). Germline loops: CDR1 MNHNS, CDR2 SASEGT. V was shortened by 4 bases and J by 4 bases, with 11 bases between the two germline ends. This CDR3 comprises 13 residues. CDR3 residues: CASSVFSGYEQYF. The CDR3 DNA sequence: TGTGCCAGCAGTGTCTTCTCAGGGTACGAGCAGTACTTC.

This clonotype was detected only a few times. This chain uses TRBV7-8 with TRBJ2-7; D assignment may be TRBD1 or TRBD2 (5 bases each). Trimming cost V 4 bases and J 2 bases, with 12 bases left between them. This CDR3 is 14 amino acids long. CDR1 is SGHVS and CDR2 is FQNEAQ in the germline V gene. CDR3 sequence (DNA): TGTGCCAGCAGCTCAGGGAGCAGGCCCTACGAGCAGTACTTC. As protein: CASSSGSRPYEQYF.

The CDR3 nucleotides read TGCAGCGTGGACGCAGCAGGCACAGATACGCAGTATTTT. Translated, it gives CSVDAAGTDTQYF. The chain joins TRBV29-1 to TRBJ2-3; D unresolved. The CDR3 runs to 13 residues. Trimming cost V 6 bases and J 1 base, with 11 bases left between them. Germline V CDR1 and CDR2: SQVTM, ANQGSEA.

This chain joins TRBV7-2 and TRBJ1-3; TRBD1 might be the D (6 bases). This CDR3 has 18 amino acids. Between the trimmed V and J ends, which lost 0 bases and 0 bases, there was a span of 15 bases. In germline, CDR1 is SGHTA, CDR2 FQGNSA. The CDR3 reads CASSLAPQGLGSGNTIYF. Written as DNA, the CDR3 is TGTGCCAGCAGCTTAGCGCCTCAGGGGCTAGGCTCTGGAAACACCATATATTTT.

This clonotype was counted ten times or more. This sequence joins TRBV6-5 and TRBJ2-7; the D is unclear. Trimming cost V 0 bases and J 6 bases, with 18 bases left between them. This CDR3 has 16 residues. Looked up from germline, CDR1 is MNHEY and CDR2 is SVGAGI. The CDR3 DNA sequence: TGTGCCAGCAGTTACTCTATTGGTAGACTCCGAGGCGAGCAGTACTTC. It specifies CASSYSIGRLRGEQYF.

This clonotype has ten or more counts. In DNA, the CDR3 is TGTGCCAGCAGCTCGATACAGGGTCCAAACATTCAGTACTTC. This translates into CASSSIQGPNIQYF. The rearrangement joins TRBV7-9 to TRBJ2-4, with D possibly TRBD1 on 6 matching bases. Germline CDR1 and CDR2: SEHNR and FQNEAQ (reference sequence). The V end lost 4 bases, the J end lost 6 bases, and 13 bases lay between the germline ends. CDR3 length: 14 amino acids. Complete variable domain (other parts from reference TRBV7-9 and TRBJ2-4): DTGVSQNPRHKITKRGQNVTFRCDPISEHNRLYWYRQTLGQGPEFLTYFQNEAQLEKSRLLSDRFSAERPKGSFSTLEIQRTEQGDSAMYLCASSSIQGPNIQYFGAGTRLSVL.

This sequence joins TRBV6-2 or TRBV6-3 and TRBJ2-1; TRBD2 aligns across 12 bases. The germline gives CDR1 MNHEY, CDR2 SVGEGT. The CDR3 runs 16 residues. The V gene end was trimmed by 6 bases and the J gene end by 4 bases; junction bases not matched to a gene: 7. The CDR3 here is CASRNPTSGGYNEQFF. The CDR3 bases are TGTGCCAGCAGAAACCCGACTAGCGGGGGATACAATGAGCAGTTCTTC.

This clonotype showed up many times. The genes are TRBV2 and TRBJ2-3; 8 nucleotides align to TRBD1. This CDR3 comprises 15 residues. Germline CDR1 and CDR2: SNHLY and FYNNEI. J was trimmed by 2 bases and V by 3 bases; bases with no gene match: 4. CDR3 nucleotide sequence: TGTGCCAGCAGTGATCGGACAGGGCTCACAGATACGCAGTATTTT. This encodes CASSDRTGLTDTQYF.

The table lists this clonotype with a few counts. The chain recombines TRBV20-1 with TRBJ1-1, with D tentatively TRBD1 (5 bases). The CDR3 sequence is 15 residues long. CDR1 is DFQATT, CDR2 SNEGSKA, per germline (reference sequence). Trimming took off 2 bases at V and 2 bases at J, with 15 bases between the two ends. In DNA, the CDR3 is TGCAGTGCTAGACCTACGGGGCAGACTAACACTGAAGCTTTCTTT. Its translation: CSARPTGQTNTEAFF.

V gene TRBV10-3 combines with J gene TRBJ2-7, with D hard to call. This CDR3 comprises 14 residues. The germline CDR1 and CDR2 sequences are ENHRY and SYGVKD. With 4 bases removed from V and 7 bases from J, the gap between germline ends came to 17 bases. DNA for the CDR3: TGTGCCATCAGTGTCAATATGGACGCGACGGAGCAGTACTTC. Its translation: CAISVNMDATEQYF.

The CDR3 region has the DNA TGCAGTGCCCCTCGACCGGCGCAAGAGACCCAGTACTTC. It yields the protein CSAPRPAQETQYF. The genes are TRBV20-1 and TRBJ2-5; D unresolved. CDR1 is DFQATT and CDR2 is SNEGSKA in the germline V gene (reference sequence). V lost 6 bases and J 2 bases, leaving 13 bases between the germline ends. This CDR3 has 13 residues.

Ten or more counts support this clonotype. CDR3 protein: CATSNSGGADTQYF. The DNA of the CDR3 is TGTGCCACCAGCAATAGCGGGGGGGCCGATACGCAGTATTTT. The chain has TRBV15 and TRBJ2-3, with 11 bases aligning to TRBD2. V trimming: 4 bases; J trimming: 6 bases; junction bases outside the gene matches: 3. CDR1 and CDR2 (germline): LNHNV, YYDKDF (reference sequence). The CDR3 totals 14 residues.

This clonotype was counted ten times or more. CDR3 loop: CASSLDRRTVGTQYF. The DNA for the CDR3 is TGTGCCAGCAGCTTAGATCGAAGGACCGTCGGTACGCAGTATTTT. This sequence joins TRBV11-2 and TRBJ2-3; D remains unclear. V lost 0 bases and J 8 bases, leaving 15 bases between the germline ends. The CDR3 sequence is 15 residues long. Germline CDR1 reads SGHAT; CDR2 reads FQNNGV. Full variable domain (remainder filled in from reference TRBV11-2 and TRBJ2-3): EAGVAQSPRYKIIEKRQSVAFWCNPISGHATLYWYQQILGQGPKLLIQFQNNGVVDDSQLPKDRFSAERLKGVDSTLKIQPAKLEDSAVYLCASSLDRRTVGTQYFGPGTRLTVL.

V usage is TRBV12-3 or TRBV12-4 and J usage is TRBJ2-5; D gene ambiguous. The CDR3 spans 13 residues. V gave up 7 bases and J gave up 3 bases, with 12 bases separating them. The CDR3 DNA reads TGTGCCAGCACCCTGGACGGAGAAGAGACCCAGTACTTC. As protein: CASTLDGEETQYF.

The rearrangement joins TRBV7-9 to TRBJ2-5; D is undetermined. The CDR3 runs to 14 residues. The germline V gene has CDR1 SEHNR and CDR2 FQNEAQ (reference sequence). The V and J ends lost 2 bases and 5 bases respectively, with 12 bases between them. The CDR3 region is CASSLMADVETQYF. The DNA for the CDR3 is TGTGCCAGCAGCTTAATGGCCGATGTGGAGACCCAGTACTTC.

This clonotype was seen ten or more times. V usage is TRBV29-1 and J usage is TRBJ1-1; possible D gene TRBD1, 6 bases. Trimming stripped 3 bases from V and 2 bases from J, with 10 bases between. This CDR3 has 13 residues. Germline CDR1 is SQVTM and CDR2 is ANQGSEA. CDR3: CSVDRGVNTEAFF. The CDR3 bases are TGCAGCGTTGATAGGGGGGTAAACACTGAAGCTTTCTTT.

This clonotype was detected many times. The chain recombines TRBV2 with TRBJ1-2; D call uncertain. The germline CDR1 and CDR2 sequences are SNHLY and FYNNEI. V lost 2 bases and J lost 3, with 13 bases in between. The CDR3 totals 15 residues. The CDR3 DNA is TGTGCCAGCAGTGAACTACCCCGGAGTCACTATGGCTACACCTTC. Protein sequence: CASSELPRSHYGYTF.

The chain uses TRBV13 and TRBJ1-1; TRBD1 agrees at 10 bases. The germline CDR1 and CDR2 sequences are PRHDT and FYEKMQ (reference sequence). V lost 3 bases to trimming and J lost 4 bases; unmatched junction nucleotides: 2. The CDR3 covers 14 residues. The CDR3 loop reads CASSLGQGFTEAFF. The CDR3 DNA reads TGTGCCAGCAGCTTGGGACAGGGGTTCACTGAAGCTTTCTTT.

The sample holds a few counts of this clonotype. The V call is TRBV12-3 or TRBV12-4, the J call TRBJ1-2; no reliable D call. The CDR3 is made up of 13 amino acids. Trimming removed 3 bases at V and 3 bases at J, with 8 bases between. CDR3 sequence: CASSFVDDYGYTF. The CDR3 coding sequence is TGTGCCAGCAGTTTTGTGGATGACTATGGCTACACCTTC.

J is TRBJ2-3 and V is TRBV7-2; weak D call: TRBD2 (5 bases). The CDR3 contains 12 residues. In germline, CDR1 is SGHTA, CDR2 FQGNSA. Trimming pared 5 bases from V and 11 bases from J, leaving 14 bases between. The CDR3: CASSPGIRGQYF. CDR3 coding DNA: TGTGCCAGCAGCCCGGGGATACGGGGGCAGTATTTT.

A few counts support this clonotype. The chain combines TRBV9 with TRBJ2-3; D ambiguous. The germline CDR1 and CDR2 sequences are SGDLS and YYNGEE. The CDR3 has 14 amino acids. Trimming cost V 4 bases and J 2 bases, with 11 bases left between them. The CDR3, as DNA: TGTGCCAGCAGCCTACAGCCACCCACAGATACGCAGTATTTT. It specifies CASSLQPPTDTQYF.

Many counts were recorded for this clonotype. This chain links TRBV7-2 with TRBJ2-3; D remains ambiguous. The V end lost 1 base, the J end lost 3 bases, and 8 bases lay between the germline ends. The CDR3 spans 14 residues. Looked up from germline, CDR1 is SGHTA and CDR2 is FQGNSA. The CDR3 DNA reads as TGTGCCAGCAGCTTAGTAGGCAGTACAGATACGCAGTATTTT. It encodes CASSLVGSTDTQYF.

The gene calls are TRBV30 and TRBJ2-2; a weak D match, TRBD2 (6 bases). There are 15 residues in the CDR3. Germline V gene sequence: CDR1 GTSNPN, CDR2 SVGIG (reference sequence). Between the trimmed V and J ends, which lost 6 bases and 0 bases, there was a span of 14 bases. In DNA form, the CDR3 reads TGTGCCTGCCAAGGCGGGACTTCGAACACCGGGGAGCTGTTTTTT. Encoded protein: CACQGGTSNTGELFF. The variable domain in full, completed from reference TRBV30 and TRBJ2-2, reads SQTIHQWPATLVQPVGSPLSLECTVEGTSNPNLYWYRQAAGRGLQLLFYSVGIGQISSEVPQNLSASRPQDRQFILSSKKLLLSDSGFYLCACQGGTSNTGELFFGEGSRLTVL.